Listed here is a single TCR beta chain. Germline assignment: CDR1 SEHNR and CDR2 FQNEAQ (reference sequence). Between the trimmed V and J ends, which lost 0 bases and 2 bases, there was a span of 14 bases. This CDR3 comprises 16 residues. These data originate in a study of technical replicates of blood from a handful of donors. Clones were sequenced by immunoSEQ multiplex PCR, and TCRdb holds only the in-frame ones, with some missing. The sample contains some 70,000 clones, roughly 92% of which appear only once. Input material: T cells isolated from PBMCs. This TCR came from a human donor in good health. The chain couples TRBV7-9 to TRBJ2-7; D may be TRBD1 (5 bases). CDR3 loop: CASSLAPGRATYEQYF. The CDR3 coding sequence is TGTGCCAGCAGCTTAGCGCCGGGCAGGGCAACCTACGAGCAGTACTTC.